The next 32 T cell receptor beta chains were all read from a single sample in a study of T cell responses to AZD1222 COVID-19 vaccine. This table comes from immunoSEQ multiplex PCR, and its TCRdb copy is limited to in-frame clones, with some not included. The sample carries some 120,000 clones, 92% recorded once. This specimen was peripheral blood, taken 28 days after the second AZD1222 dose. The receptors were gathered from an adult who received the AZD1222 COVID-19 vaccine.

The chain carries TRBV7-9 and TRBJ1-6; tentatively, D is TRBD1 (5 bases). Germline CDR1 and CDR2: SEHNR and FQNEAQ (reference sequence). The CDR3 is 16 amino acids. The V gene lost 1 base and the J gene lost 9 bases, with 16 bases spanning the gap. Here the CDR3 DNA reads TGTGCCAGCAGCTTAGGGCTCCGGGGGTTCTTTTCACCCCTCCACTTT. Residues: CASSLGLRGFFSPLHF.

The chain recombines TRBV27 with TRBJ2-2; the D gene is possibly TRBD2 (5 bases). The V and J ends lost 7 bases and 5 bases respectively, with 17 bases between them. The CDR3 length is 15 residues. Looked up from germline, CDR1 is MNHEY and CDR2 is SMNVEV (reference sequence). The CDR3 here is CASTAGYGETGELFF. CDR3 nucleotides: TGTGCCAGCACCGCGGGTTACGGGGAGACCGGGGAGCTGTTTTTT.

V gene TRBV19 combines with J gene TRBJ2-1; the D is unclear. Germline V gene data show CDR1 as LNHDA and CDR2 as SQIVND (reference sequence). The V end lost 3 bases, the J end lost 9 bases, and 18 bases lay between the germline ends. The CDR3 consists of 15 residues. This CDR3 reads CASSIDRPRHGEQFF. In DNA, the CDR3 is TGTGCCAGTAGTATTGATCGCCCCCGACATGGTGAGCAGTTCTTC.

This clone was picked up a small number of times. This chain's CDR3 is CASSPPGANQPQHF. In nucleotides, the CDR3 is TGTGCCAGCAGCCCACCAGGGGCGAATCAGCCCCAGCATTTT. The gene calls are TRBV7-9 and TRBJ1-5; a possible D gene is TRBD1 (6 bases). Trimming removed 5 bases at V and 4 bases at J, with 12 bases between. Germline values: CDR1 SEHNR, CDR2 FQNEAQ (reference sequence). The CDR3 sequence is 14 residues long.

The chain uses TRBV29-1 and TRBJ2-6; 9 bases agree with TRBD2. Germline V CDR1 and CDR2: SQVTM, ANQGSEA. The CDR3 runs to 18 residues. Trimming cost V 4 bases and J 4 bases; bases outside gene matches: 14. The CDR3: CSVVPRLAAPGGANVLTF. The CDR3 DNA sequence: TGCAGCGTTGTACCCCGACTAGCGGCGCCGGGGGGGGCCAACGTCCTGACTTTC.

This clone was observed a few times. The V call is TRBV7-6, the J call TRBJ1-1; no firm D call. Per germline, CDR1 SGHVS and CDR2 FNYEAQ. Trimming took 1 base from V and 1 from J, leaving 13 bases between them. This CDR3 has 16 residues. CDR3 nucleotide sequence: TGTGCCAGCAGCTTAGGGGCAGGCTACTCGAACACTGAAGCTTTCTTT. This translates into CASSLGAGYSNTEAFF.

J is TRBJ1-5 and V is TRBV5-8; D not resolved. The CDR3 spans 12 residues. Per the germline V gene, CDR1 is SGHTS and CDR2 is YDEGEE. The germline V and J ends were trimmed by 4 bases and 4 bases, with 6 bases remaining between them. The CDR3 is CASSPWNQPQHF. The CDR3 DNA follows: TGTGCCAGCAGCCCTTGGAATCAGCCCCAGCATTTT.

The table lists this clone with a count of one. The genes are TRBV6-5 and TRBJ1-3; the D gene is possibly TRBD1 (5 bases). The germline V gene has CDR1 MNHEY and CDR2 SVGAGI. The V gene lost 2 bases and the J gene lost 0 bases, with 11 bases spanning the gap. The length of the CDR3 is 16 residues. This CDR3 is CASSYGGIDSGNTIYF. The CDR3 nucleotides are TGTGCCAGCAGTTACGGGGGGATCGACTCTGGAAACACCATATATTTT.

The V call is TRBV28, the J call TRBJ1-2, with D unclear. Trimming stripped 3 bases from V and 3 bases from J, with 8 bases between. Germline CDR1 and CDR2: MDHEN and SYDVKM. The CDR3 has 13 residues. CDR3 bases: TGTGCCAGCAGTTTGGGAGGGCACTATGGCTACACCTTC. Translation: CASSLGGHYGYTF.

The V gene is TRBV3-1 (or the pseudogene TRBV3-2), the J gene TRBJ1-6; D is perhaps TRBD1 (6 bases). V was trimmed by 1 base and J by 7 bases, leaving 14 bases between them. The CDR3 length is 16 residues. CDR1 is LGHDT and CDR2 is YNNKEL in the germline V gene (reference sequence). The DNA of the CDR3 is TGTGCCAGCAGCCAAGCATTTAGGCAGGGGAATTCACCCCTCCACTTT. Translating gives CASSQAFRQGNSPLHF.

A few counts support this clone. V is TRBV27 and J is TRBJ1-2, with TRBD1 identical over 7 bases. V shed 0 bases, J shed 8 bases, and the junction held 9 bases outside the gene matches. The CDR3 extends over 15 amino acids. Germline lookup yields CDR1 MNHEY and CDR2 SMNVEV (reference sequence). The CDR3 region has the DNA TGTGCCAGCAGTTTATCGGTGGCAGGGGGACGGGGCTACACCTTC. Amino acids: CASSLSVAGGRGYTF.

The J gene is TRBJ2-3, the V gene TRBV19; TRBD2 matches 11 bases. Per the germline V gene, CDR1 is LNHDA and CDR2 is SQIVND (reference sequence). Trimming at V came to 10 bases and at J to 8 bases, leaving 14 bases not matched to a gene. The CDR3 contains 15 residues. CDR3: CATKKLAGDPSTQYF. CDR3 nucleotides: TGTGCCACCAAGAAACTAGCGGGAGACCCTTCTACGCAGTATTTT.

The rearrangement uses TRBV10-1 and TRBJ2-1; TRBD2 matches 7 bases. Germline V gives CDR1 WNHNN, CDR2 SYGVQD (reference sequence). The length of the CDR3 is 16 residues. V lost 2 bases and J lost 5; bases outside the gene matches: 9. The CDR3 bases are TGCGCCAGCAGTGAGGCGAGCGGGATAGGCGACAATGAGCAGTTCTTC. It is translated as CASSEASGIGDNEQFF.

CDR3 DNA: TGTGCCAGCTCACCACCCCTTCAGGGTACGAACACTGAAGCTTTCTTT. Residues: CASSPPLQGTNTEAFF. The gene calls are TRBV18 and TRBJ1-1; tentative D call: TRBD1 (5 bases). CDR1 and CDR2 from the germline V gene are KGHSH and LQKENI. CDR3 length equals 16 residues. Trimming stripped 0 bases from V and 1 base from J, with 12 bases between.

CDR3 nucleotide sequence: TGTGCCAGCAGCCGAAGGGACAGGGGTTACAATGAGCAGTTCTTC. Translated, it gives CASSRRDRGYNEQFF. The chain carries TRBV7-8 and TRBJ2-1; 10 bases match TRBD1. This CDR3 spans 15 amino acids. Unmatched junction bases numbered 5, after V lost 5 bases and J lost 4 bases. Germline V gene sequence: CDR1 SGHVS, CDR2 FQNEAQ.

This chain uses TRBV4-1 with TRBJ2-7; possibly TRBD2 for D (5 bases). Trimming took off 1 base at V and 3 bases at J, with 13 bases between the two ends. This CDR3 is built from 15 residues. The V gene's germline CDR1 is MGHRA and CDR2 YSYEKL. CDR3 sequence: CASSQGAAPGYEQYF. The CDR3 DNA follows: TGCGCCAGCAGCCAAGGAGCGGCCCCAGGCTACGAGCAGTACTTC.

The rearrangement joins TRBV5-4 to TRBJ2-7; 8 positions match TRBD1. V dropped 4 bases and J dropped 5; count of bases not matched to a gene: 8. Germline V gene data show CDR1 as SGHNT and CDR2 as YYREEE (reference sequence). This CDR3 region has 14 residues. This chain's CDR3 is CASSPEAGGHEQYF. The CDR3 nucleotides are TGTGCCAGCAGCCCGGAGGCAGGGGGCCACGAGCAGTACTTC.

The genes are TRBV10-3 and TRBJ1-2, with TRBD1 matching over 8 bases. V lost 0 bases, J lost 5 bases, and 2 bases stayed unmatched. This CDR3 spans 14 amino acids. From germline, CDR1 is ENHRY and CDR2 SYGVKD. DNA for the CDR3: TGTGCCATCAGTGAGTCACAGGGGGAGTATGGCTACACCTTC. This translates into CAISESQGEYGYTF.

This chain connects TRBV3-1 (or the pseudogene TRBV3-2) to TRBJ2-3; D remains ambiguous. V was trimmed by 4 bases and J by 2 bases, leaving 7 bases between them. The CDR3 contains 13 residues. The V gene's germline CDR1 is LGHDT and CDR2 YNNKEL (reference sequence). CDR3 amino acids: CASSPYYTDTQYF. The CDR3 DNA follows: TGTGCCAGCAGCCCTTACTACACAGATACGCAGTATTTT.

The chain combines TRBV5-1 with TRBJ1-6; D is ambiguous. Between the trimmed V and J ends, which lost 4 bases and 5 bases, there was a span of 4 bases. The CDR3 is made up of 12 amino acids. Germline loops: CDR1 SGHRS, CDR2 YFSETQ. This CDR3 is CASSLNNSPLHF. Here the CDR3 DNA reads TGCGCCAGCAGCCTAAATAATTCACCCCTCCACTTT.

The chain couples TRBV28 to TRBJ1-6; a possible D gene is TRBD1 (5 bases). The CDR3 has 16 amino acids. Germline V gene data show CDR1 as MDHEN and CDR2 as SYDVKM. The V gene lost 5 bases and the J gene lost 6 bases, with 17 bases spanning the gap. The CDR3 nucleotides read TGTGCCAGCAGTCCCGTTTACGTCCAGGGTAATTCACCCCTCCACTTT. It is translated as CASSPVYVQGNSPLHF.

This chain connects TRBV15 to TRBJ2-5; TRBD1 matches at 7 bases. Germline V gene lookup returns CDR1 LNHNV and CDR2 YYDKDF (reference sequence). The V and J ends lost 3 bases and 2 bases, in that order; junction bases with no gene match: 6. The CDR3 is 15 amino acids. CDR3 nucleotide sequence: TGTGCCACCAGCAGCTGGACAGGCGAACAAGAGACCCAGTACTTC. Its translation: CATSSWTGEQETQYF.

The chain couples TRBV11-2 to TRBJ2-1, with no clear D. V shed 6 bases and J shed 10 bases, with 16 bases lying between them. The length of the CDR3 is 13 residues. Germline CDR1 and CDR2: SGHAT and FQNNGV. The CDR3 DNA sequence: TGTGCCAGCAGTTTTAACTCCTACCAAGAGCAGTTCTTC. Translating gives CASSFNSYQEQFF.

The V call is TRBV6-6, the J call TRBJ2-1, with 12 bases matching TRBD2. Germline-derived CDR1 and CDR2 are MNHNY and SVGAGI (reference sequence). This CDR3 contains 15 residues. The junction had 10 bases not matched to a gene; V was cut back by 5 bases and J by 11 bases. The CDR3 loop reads CASSTRLAGEGQQFF. As DNA, the CDR3 is TGTGCCAGCAGTACAAGACTAGCGGGAGAGGGTCAGCAGTTCTTC.

The chain is built from TRBV6-5 and TRBJ2-5; 10 nucleotides line up with TRBD1. The CDR3 runs 15 residues. From germline, CDR1 is MNHEY and CDR2 SVGAGI. V trimming: 7 bases; J trimming: 7 bases; junction bases outside the gene matches: 12. DNA of the CDR3: TGTGCCAGCACCCGGGACAGGGGCCTAGTTGGGACCCAGTACTTC. It translates to CASTRDRGLVGTQYF.

The chain uses TRBV5-8 and TRBJ1-1; a weak D match, TRBD1 (5 bases). Trimming left V 0 bases short and J 11 bases short, with 14 bases between. CDR1 and CDR2 (germline): SGHTS, YDEGEE. The CDR3 has 13 amino acids. CDR3 coding DNA: TGTGCCAGCAGCTTGGCCACGGGCGCAGGGGCTTTCTTT. It is translated as CASSLATGAGAFF.

This chain uses TRBV3-1 (or the pseudogene TRBV3-2) with TRBJ1-1; unclear D gene. CDR1 LGHDT and CDR2 YNNKEL come from the germline V gene (reference sequence). V dropped 2 bases and J dropped 8 bases, with 12 bases sitting between them. The CDR3 length is 13 residues. The CDR3 DNA is TGTGCCAGCAGCCAATCTATGACGGGGGAAGCTTTCTTT. Amino acids: CASSQSMTGEAFF.

V and J are TRBV6-5 and TRBJ2-1; D gene ambiguous. V was pared by 8 bases and J by 5 bases, with 16 bases between. CDR1 and CDR2 (germline): MNHEY, SVGAGI. The CDR3 has 14 residues. Written as DNA, the CDR3 is TGTGCCAGCCGCCGAGGCGGCCCCGACAATGAGCAGTTCTTC. Protein: CASRRGGPDNEQFF.

The chain has TRBV7-3 and TRBJ2-7; D possibly corresponds to TRBD1 (5 bases). The CDR3 spans 14 residues. V lost 0 bases and J lost 5, with 11 bases in between. Per the germline V gene, CDR1 is SGHTA and CDR2 is FQGTGA. The CDR3 bases are TGTGCCAGCAGCTTAACAGGGGCCAACCACGAGCAGTACTTC. This encodes CASSLTGANHEQYF.

This chain joins TRBV9 and TRBJ1-6; 9 nucleotides line up with TRBD1. From germline, CDR1 is SGDLS and CDR2 YYNGEE. V lost 4 bases, J lost 7 bases, and 3 bases stayed unmatched. The CDR3 is 14 amino acids. The CDR3 loop reads CASSKTGGNSPLHF. In DNA, the CDR3 is TGTGCCAGCAGCAAGACAGGGGGGAATTCACCCCTCCACTTT.

The rearrangement uses TRBV12-3 or TRBV12-4 and TRBJ1-2; 8 bases fit TRBD1. The V segment lost 9 bases and the J segment 6 bases; nucleotides outside the gene matches: 6. There are 12 residues in the CDR3. CDR3 sequence: CASSRDRNGYTF. As DNA, the CDR3 is TGTGCCAGTTCCCGGGACAGGAATGGCTACACCTTC.

The V gene is TRBV9, the J gene TRBJ2-5; TRBD2 agrees at 14 bases. Germline trimming cut 4 bases from V and 5 bases from J; bases unmatched to any gene: 10. Germline CDR1 and CDR2: SGDLS and YYNGEE. There are 17 residues in the CDR3. The CDR3 here is CASSLGGLAGDRETQYF. In nucleotides, the CDR3 is TGTGCCAGCAGCCTGGGGGGACTAGCGGGAGACCGGGAGACCCAGTACTTC.